This TCR beta chain was captured by sequencing in a study of cytomegalovirus exposure and HLA in healthy donors listed by TCRdb under 2017. For context, the study as a whole: In an earlier analysis of fewer than 750 of the donors, approximately 300 Gb of sequence data and approximately 120 million unique TCR beta sequences from roughly 190 million T cells were reported. An early release covering 550 to 650 HLA-typed donors comprised approximately 290 gigabases of sequencing data and roughly 85 million unique TCR sequences. Among the roughly 400 genotyped donors, around 81% belonged to the genetic ancestry cluster associated with self-reported Caucasian donors. The study was designed to test whether signatures of past pathogen exposure could be identified by cataloging public T cell receptors. The study profiled the T cell repertoires of more than 500 subjects by immunosequencing and related them to cytomegalovirus serostatus. In addition to the first cohort of 666 subjects, a separate validation cohort of 120 different subjects was used. To predict cytomegalovirus infection status, the study combined high-throughput TCR immunosequencing, statistical association of individual TCRs with disease status, and machine learning. A later analysis re-analyzed previously published TCR beta repertoires from several hundred donors and added high-resolution HLA genotyping to study TCR occurrence patterns. Rather than drawing on any new phenotypic data, the later analysis identified candidate immune exposures from TCR beta sequences and the way those sequences occurred across donors. To decide whether each TCR beta V gene segment behaved as functional or pseudogenic, an earlier analysis of fewer than 750 of the donors relied on high-throughput TCR beta sequencing. Donor age, sex, ethnicity and CMV serostatus were compiled alongside the repertoire data. Genome-wide SNP genotypes for about 65% of the roughly 700 donors were used in a later genetic analysis, which treated that subset as a discovery cohort. All discovery cohort repertoires had been generated using a single sequencing platform. HLA typing included class I and class II loci at four-digit resolution. Typing coverage differed by locus: A, B, C, DRB1 and DQB1 were typed in roughly 620-630 donors, DQA1 in approximately 520, DPA1 in 600 to 610, and DPB1 in 450 to 480. A handful of DR-DQ haplotypes were treated as single units for association and clustering because of strong linkage in the cohort. Among some 400 genotyped donors of the cohort, an average of about 240,000 unique TCR beta nucleotide sequences was sequenced per donor, of which about 19% were non-productive.

Including the terminal cysteine and phenylalanine, the CDR3 comprises 15 residues. The DNA shown is the 45-base CDR3, in frame from base 1. Unmatched junction bases come to 3, with V trimmed by 4 bases and J by 3 bases. Via the germline V gene (reference sequence), CDR1 is SGHNT and CDR2 YYREEE. Points on this clone: The antigen it recognizes is unknown. No per-base quality is available; no much larger clone lies one base away.

In total, more than 500 healthy bone marrow donors made up the cohort. At the time of sampling, all cohort members were nominally healthy, though unrecorded immune exposures were likely present. The donor tested CMV seronegative, placing the donor among the approximately 400 seronegative members of the cohort. Every donor gave a peripheral blood sample, and the peripheral blood mononuclear cells from that sample were used for TCR beta sequencing. The Qiagen DNeasy Blood Extraction Kit was used to extract genomic DNA from the blood cell samples. Overall study results and their limits: The sequencing pipeline was judged likely to have produced a cluster of highly shared sequence variants as a technical artifact. The classifier was reported to diagnose cytomegalovirus status with high specificity and sensitivity in both the original and validation cohorts. The study listed over 150 TCR beta chains as associated with cytomegalovirus. While some public TCRs were present in many individuals, most TCR sequences turned up only very rarely across donors. A few of the identified cytomegalovirus-associated TCR beta chains were confirmed in vitro to be specific for cytomegalovirus antigens. Because counts were too low, seventeen rarely observed V segments, including chromosome 9 orphons, were left out of the earlier analysis of approximately 580 of the donors. Linkage disequilibrium might explain the correlated functional status among segregating V segments, but an unknown experimental factor could not be excluded. The presence/absence analyses assumed that sequencing depth was roughly uniform across donors, and that assumption may not be true. Some IMGT-functional V segments, including TRBV6-2 and TRBV6-3, could not be told apart with the 87-base-pair reads, so those segments were excluded. A further reported finding was that TCR beta sequences accurately predicted the HLA-A and HLA-B alleles for most subjects in the first cohort. In a later analysis, the rate of TCR association differed among HLA loci, with DRB1 alleles having the most associated TCRs and HLA-C alleles having the fewest. Because HLA typing was unavailable for some donors at each locus, only the typed subset was used in association tests. When HLA alleles, especially DR and DQ, strongly co-occurred, TCR associations were difficult to assign to individual alleles. Compared with equally common non-associated chains, HLA-associated TCR beta chains in a later analysis were more clonally expanded and had lower generation probabilities. For the cohort, immune exposure information was limited to CMV serostatus. Several of the top co-occurrence clusters appeared to be linked to parvovirus B19, influenza, CMV and Epstein-Barr virus, according to a later analysis. V-gene and J-gene trimming of TCR beta chains was associated with a missense DCLRE1C variant in a later genetic analysis, and the association was replicated in an independent cohort. At a false discovery rate of 0.05, a later analysis linked around 15,000 TCR beta sequences to specific HLA alleles. In an earlier analysis of fewer than 700 of the donors, most TCR beta V segments appeared in productive rearrangements about 87% or about 30% of the time, broadly matching IMGT annotations. According to the authors, the approach could potentially be generalized to other disease states and immunological phenotypes. In a later analysis, most CMV-associated TCR beta chains were found to appear HLA-restricted, with HLA associations seemingly driven largely by CMV exposure. According to a later genetic analysis, donors in an Asian-associated ancestry cluster had fewer N-insertions in productive TCRs than the roughly 700-donor mean. In this cohort, only TCR beta chains were sequenced, and detectable features were limited by the absence of alpha or paired-chain data.

Library creation used the immunoSEQ multiplex PCR assay. For the multiplex PCR, a mixture combining 60 forward primers for TCR Vbeta segments and 13 reverse primers for TCR Jbeta segments was used. The CDR3 region of rearranged TCR beta genes was amplified from genomic DNA by a multiplex PCR assay. Amplified TCR beta libraries were sequenced as 87-base-pair reads on the Illumina HiSeq System. Under the source paper's analysis protocol: In a later analysis, 80 million or so unique TCR beta chains were counted across the roughly 670 repertoires, and around 11 million of these chains were shared by at least two donors. Raw reads were error-corrected and collapsed into unique sequences by a nearest-neighbor algorithm in which closely related sequences were merged to remove PCR and sequencing errors. V, D and J gene segments were assigned by aligning CDR3 sequences to IMGT reference sequences. For a sequence to be retained, a match of at least six nucleotides to both a V gene segment and a J gene segment was required. Rearrangements were classified as productive when the CDR3 lacked stop codons and remained in frame with V and J, and all other rearrangements were classified as non-productive. Following IMGT convention, CDR3 was defined as the stretch from the second conserved V-encoded cysteine up to the conserved J-encoded phenylalanine. In an earlier analysis of more than 550 of the donors, sequences lacking an unambiguous match to a single V gene segment were excluded. An earlier analysis of fewer than 750 of the donors called V segments functional above 56.7% productive rearrangements and segregating when the between-donor standard deviation exceeded 5%. A statistical classification framework was built for diagnosing cytomegalovirus status from the catalog of TCR beta chain sequences. In a later analysis, TCR nucleotide sequences were compared against IMGT/GENE-DB human TR gene sequences so that V and J genes could be assigned. Using the TCRdist pipeline, a later analysis assigned CDR3 sequences along with most-parsimonious VDJ recombination scenarios. In a later analysis, every TCR beta chain was defined by the combination of its CDR3 amino acid sequence and its V-gene family, and reads without a unique V-gene family were dropped. To address suspected cross-contamination and a sequencing artifact, a later analysis removed a few hundred highly shared, low-generation-probability nucleotide sequences. In a later analysis, a clonal expansion index was calculated for each public chain from normalized within-repertoire ranks of inferred template counts. A later analysis computed generation probabilities with a VDJ recombination model fitted to out-of-frame rearrangements, and checked the results against IGoR. In a later analysis, hypergeometric tests were used to score TCR-TCR, TCR-HLA and TCR-CMV co-occurrence, with a repertoire-size bias correction applied to TCR pairs. In a later analysis, false discovery rates were estimated by permuting HLA or CMV assignments 20 times. In a later analysis, co-occurring TCRs were grouped using DBSCAN, and TCRdist sequence similarity was added for clustering within HLA-allele-positive subsets. For co-occurrence clustering, repertoires with fewer than 30,000 or more than 120,000 public chains were excluded, along with roughly five repertoires with anomalous nucleotide sharing. Entries here come from immuneACCESS through TCRdb and include only in-frame sequences with V and J called. Some clones fail to appear in such tables; in the studies checked, an unresolved V gene covers under half of the shortfall, and the cause of the remainder is unknown. That table furnishes V, J and clone size, whereas the DNA furnished D and trimming. The sample table lists some 170,000 clones, around 76% of them with a count of one. Jointly, the top ten make up roughly 1% of the sample.

Input material: PBMCs. This chain joins TRBV5-4 to TRBJ2-1; 11 middle bases align to TRBD2. The TCR was taken from a woman aged 40 to 55 in good health and CMV-seronegative. The CDR3 loop reads CASSPTSGNYNEQFF. The bases are TGTGCCAGCAGCCCGACTAGCGGGAACTACAATGAGCAGTTCTTC.